The entry below gives a single TCR beta chain sequence along with its context. This sample was included in a study of OX40 agonist ivuxolimab in advanced cancers. Some clones are missing from TCRdb's copy, which holds only in-frame ones; the method was immunoSEQ multiplex PCR. The profile shows about 60,000 clones, 70% to 90% of them singletons. Germline values: CDR1 SGHRS, CDR2 YFSETQ. Trimming shortened V by 4 bases and J by 6 bases, and 9 bases separated the two germline ends. This CDR3 is 12 amino acids long. This rearrangement joins TRBV5-1 to TRBJ2-3, with D hard to call. The sequence was collected from an adult with an advanced solid tumor such as melanoma, head and neck, liver or kidney cancer. The sample in question was CD4+ or CD8+ T cells sorted from blood, obtained in a trial of the OX40 agonist ivuxolimab. CDR3: CASSPQGDTQYF. As DNA, the CDR3 is TGCGCCAGCAGCCCTCAAGGGGATACGCAGTATTTT.